The sequence of this T cell receptor beta chain was determined in a study of shared clonotypes between healthy human individuals. The study's findings and limits: Blood alone was sampled, and tissue repertoires likely differ. Several donors shared approximately 5% of their naive CD4 clonotypes.

Every immunoSEQ plate was one replicate of a subset's evenly spread DNA. TCRdb keeps only in-frame clones here, not all; method: immunoSEQ multiplex PCR. The sample records more than 2,000,000 clones, over 85% being singletons. CDR3 size: 14 residues. V was trimmed by 1 base and J by 0 bases, leaving 7 bases between them. In germline, CDR1 is SGHVS, CDR2 FQNEAQ. Donors, without exception, were Caucasian adults residing in Nashville, Tennessee. In regard to this clone: The antigen is undetermined.

This clonotype was obtained from a young man in good health. The source material was naive CD4+ T cells sorted from blood. Regarding subset: CD45RA+ positively selected. This chain links TRBV7-8 with TRBJ2-7; D gene ambiguous. The CDR3 region is CASSLVHVSYEQYF. CDR3 DNA sequence: TGTGCCAGCAGCTTAGTACACGTCTCCTACGAGCAGTACTTC.